The clone carrying this TCR beta chain has more than one count but fewer than ten. The repertoire was sequenced with immunoSEQ multiplex PCR; TCRdb's copy has only in-frame clones and lacks some. The repertoire holds 25,000 to 35,000 clones, with approximately 91% as singletons. The record originates from a study of OX40 agonist ivuxolimab in advanced cancers. V was clipped by 3 bases and J by 4 bases; unmatched bases: 2. Germline V gene data show CDR1 as LNHDA and CDR2 as SQIVND (reference sequence). CDR3 length: 13 amino acids. The sequencing here drew on CD4+ or CD8+ T cells sorted from blood, taken in a trial of the OX40 agonist ivuxolimab. This receptor was identified in an adult with an advanced solid tumor such as melanoma, head and neck, liver or kidney cancer. The chain has TRBV19 and TRBJ1-2, with 7 positions matching TRBD1. This chain's CDR3 is CASSIGQAYGYTF. The CDR3 nucleotides read TGTGCCAGTAGTATTGGACAGGCCTATGGCTACACCTTC.